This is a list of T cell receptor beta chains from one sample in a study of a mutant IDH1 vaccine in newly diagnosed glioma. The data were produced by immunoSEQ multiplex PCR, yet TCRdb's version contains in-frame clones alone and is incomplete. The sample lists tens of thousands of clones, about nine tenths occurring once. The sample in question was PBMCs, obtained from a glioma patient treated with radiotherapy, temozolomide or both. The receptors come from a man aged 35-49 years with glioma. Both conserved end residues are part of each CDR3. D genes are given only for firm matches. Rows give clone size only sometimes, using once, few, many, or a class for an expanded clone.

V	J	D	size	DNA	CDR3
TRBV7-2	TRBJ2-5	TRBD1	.	TGTGCCAGCAGCTGGCCCAATGCCGGACAGGGGGAGACCCAGTACTTC	CASSWPNAGQGETQYF
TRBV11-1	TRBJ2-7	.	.	TGTGCCAGCAGTTTCACCGGGACGCAGAGCTCCTACGAGCAGTACTTC	CASSFTGTQSSYEQYF
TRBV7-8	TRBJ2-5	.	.	TGTGCCAGCAGCTTAGGCAGCAGGGATTACCAAGAGACCCAGTACTTC	CASSLGSRDYQETQYF
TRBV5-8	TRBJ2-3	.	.	TGTGCCAGCAGCTTCGACACCTCCCTGAGGGATACGCAGTATTTT	CASSFDTSLRDTQYF
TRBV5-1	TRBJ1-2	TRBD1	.	TGCGCCAGCAGCCCTCGGACAGGGGACCTCTATGGCTACACCTTC	CASSPRTGDLYGYTF
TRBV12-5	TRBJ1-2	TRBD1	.	TGTGCTAGTGGTTTGGTTCAGGGGGCGGGGGGCTACACCTTC	CASGLVQGAGGYTF
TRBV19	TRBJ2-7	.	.	TGTGCCAGTAGTTGGGGCACCGCCTACGAGCAGTACTTC	CASSWGTAYEQYF
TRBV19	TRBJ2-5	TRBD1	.	TGTGCCAGTAGCAGGACAGGGGGGAGAGAGACCCAGTACTTC	CASSRTGGRETQYF
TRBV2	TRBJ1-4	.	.	TGTGCCAGCACCCGTCCCGGTGCTACAACTAATGAAAAACTGTTTTTT	CASTRPGATTNEKLFF
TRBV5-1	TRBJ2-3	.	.	TGCGCCAGCAGCTTGATTGGGGCAGATACGCAGTATTTT	CASSLIGADTQYF
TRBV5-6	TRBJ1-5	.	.	TGTGCCAGCAGCGGCGGGGGGACGACCCATCAGCCCCAGCATTTT	CASSGGGTTHQPQHF
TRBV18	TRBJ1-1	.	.	TGTGCCAGCTCACCAGACAGACTGAACACTGAAGCTTTCTTT	CASSPDRLNTEAFF
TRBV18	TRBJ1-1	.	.	TGTGCCACGCGCGGGGGTATGAACACTGAAGCTTTCTTT	CATRGGMNTEAFF
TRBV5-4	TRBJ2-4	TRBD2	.	TGTGCCAGCAGCTCCCAGACTAGCCCCGGGGCCAAAAACATTCAGTACTTC	CASSSQTSPGAKNIQYF
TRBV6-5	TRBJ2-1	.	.	TGTGCCAGCAAGCGCGGCGCAGAGATCAATGAGCAGTTCTTC	CASKRGAEINEQFF
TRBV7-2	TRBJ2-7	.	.	TGTGCCAGCAGCTTAGCGGTGGGCCGGAGCTCCTACGAGCAGTACTTC	CASSLAVGRSSYEQYF
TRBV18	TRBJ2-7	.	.	TGTGCCAGCTCACCCTCCCAGAGGGAGCAGTACTTC	CASSPSQREQYF
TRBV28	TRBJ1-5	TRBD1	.	TGTGCCAGCAGTACACACGGACAGGGCCTTAGCAATCAGCCCCAGCATTTT	CASSTHGQGLSNQPQHF
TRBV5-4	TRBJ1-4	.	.	TGTGCCAGCAGCTTACAGACAAATGAAAAACTGTTTTTT	CASSLQTNEKLFF
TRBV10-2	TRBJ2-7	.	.	TGCGCCACCCAATATGAAGACCGGACCTACGAGCAGTACTTC	CATQYEDRTYEQYF
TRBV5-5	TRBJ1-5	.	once	TGTGCCAGCAGCTTGAAGAGGGTTGGGCAGCCCCAGCATTTT	CASSLKRVGQPQHF
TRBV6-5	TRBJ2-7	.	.	TGTGCCAGCAGTTTCGGACATACCGACGAGCAGTACTTC	CASSFGHTDEQYF
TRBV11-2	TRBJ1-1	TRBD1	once	TGTGCCAGCAGCCCCGGACAGGGTAGGAACACTGAAGCTTTCTTT	CASSPGQGRNTEAFF
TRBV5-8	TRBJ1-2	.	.	TGTGCCAGCAGCTTGGTCCCAGGGGTTGGGAATGGCTACACCTTC	CASSLVPGVGNGYTF
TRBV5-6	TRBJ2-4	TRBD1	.	TGTGCCAGCAGCTTGGTGGGCTTACAGGGGGTTTCCGCCAAAAACATTCAGTACTTC	CASSLVGLQGVSAKNIQYF
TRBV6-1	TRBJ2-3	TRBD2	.	TGTGCCAGCAGGGTAGCGGGAGGGGCAGATACGCAGTATTTT	CASRVAGGADTQYF
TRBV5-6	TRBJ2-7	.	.	TGTGCCAGCAGCATCGGGCAGGGTTACGACGAGCAGTACTTC	CASSIGQGYDEQYF
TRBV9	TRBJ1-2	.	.	TGTGCCAGCAGCCCATACAGGGATGGCTACACCTTC	CASSPYRDGYTF
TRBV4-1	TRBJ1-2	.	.	TGCGCCAGCAGCCAATTGGGGGTAGGTGGCTACACCTTC	CASSQLGVGGYTF
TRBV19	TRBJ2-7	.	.	TGTGCCAGTACTGCGACTGGGGCCTACGAGCAGTACTTC	CASTATGAYEQYF
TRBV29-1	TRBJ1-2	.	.	TGCAGCGTTGGTGGCTACACCTTC	CSVGGYTF